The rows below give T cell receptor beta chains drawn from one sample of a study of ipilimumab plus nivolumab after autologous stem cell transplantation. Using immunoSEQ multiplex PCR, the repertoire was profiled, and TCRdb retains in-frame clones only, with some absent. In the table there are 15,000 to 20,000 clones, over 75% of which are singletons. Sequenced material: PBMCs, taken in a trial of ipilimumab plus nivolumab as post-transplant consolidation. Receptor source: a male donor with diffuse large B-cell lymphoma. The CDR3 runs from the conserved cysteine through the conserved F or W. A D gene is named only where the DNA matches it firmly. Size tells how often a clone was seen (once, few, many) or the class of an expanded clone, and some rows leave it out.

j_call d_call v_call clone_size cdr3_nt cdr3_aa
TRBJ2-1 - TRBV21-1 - TGTGCCAGCAGCAAAGTGAGCGGTAGCTCCTACAATGAGCAGTTCTTC CASSKVSGSSYNEQFF
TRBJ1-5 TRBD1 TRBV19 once TGTGCCAGTAGTCTCCGGACAGGTCAAACCAATCAGCCCCAGCATTTT CASSLRTGQTNQPQHF
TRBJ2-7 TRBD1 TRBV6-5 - TGTGCCAGCAGTTACGGGACAGGGGGCTCCGAGCAGTACTTC CASSYGTGGSEQYF
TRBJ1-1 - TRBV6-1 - TGTGCCAGCAGTGAAGCGGGAAACACTGAAGCTTTCTTT CASSEAGNTEAFF
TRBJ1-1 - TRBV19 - TGTGCCAGCGAATCAGGGGTATGGAGAGCTGAAGCTTTCTTT CASESGVWRAEAFF
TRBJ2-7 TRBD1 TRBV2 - TGTGCCAGCAGCCAGGGGGCGAACGAGCAGTACTTC CASSQGANEQYF
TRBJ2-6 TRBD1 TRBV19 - TGTGCCAGTACCTCGGACAGGGGGCCCACTTACTCTGGGGCCAACGTCCTGACTTTC CASTSDRGPTYSGANVLTF
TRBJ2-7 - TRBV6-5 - TGTGCCAGCAGTAGGGGGGGGGAGGCCTACGAGCAGTACTTC CASSRGGEAYEQYF
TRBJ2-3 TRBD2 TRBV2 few TGTGCCGGTGGACTAGCGGGGAGCACAGATACGCAGTATTTT CAGGLAGSTDTQYF
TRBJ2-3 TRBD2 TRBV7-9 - TGTGCCAGCAGCCCGCTAGACGGGAGGGGAGATACGCAGTATTTT CASSPLDGRGDTQYF
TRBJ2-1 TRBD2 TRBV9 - TGTGCCAGCAGCGATAGCGGGAGCTCCTACAATGAGCAGTTCTTC CASSDSGSSYNEQFF
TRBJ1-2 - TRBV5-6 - TGTGCCAGCAGCTTGGAAGGGGTCTACTATGGCTACACCTTC CASSLEGVYYGYTF
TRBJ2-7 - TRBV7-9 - TGTGCCAGCAGCTTAGCCCCTTCCGGGAGCTACGAGCAGTACTTC CASSLAPSGSYEQYF
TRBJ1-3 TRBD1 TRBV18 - TGTGCCAGCTCGGGGACAGTATCTGGAAACACCATATATTTT CASSGTVSGNTIYF
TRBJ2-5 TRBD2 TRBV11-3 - TGTGCCAGCAGCTTAGAGAGCGGGAGGGGAAGAGAGACCCAGTACTTC CASSLESGRGRETQYF
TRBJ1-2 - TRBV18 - TGTGCCAGCTCACAGGGGTTCTGGAATGGCTACACCTTC CASSQGFWNGYTF
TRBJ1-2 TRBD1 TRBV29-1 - TGCAGCGTCCAGACAGGGAGGGAGTATGGCTACACCTTC CSVQTGREYGYTF
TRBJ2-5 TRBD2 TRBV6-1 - TGTGCCAGCAGGACTAGCGGCCAAGAGACCCAGTACTTC CASRTSGQETQYF
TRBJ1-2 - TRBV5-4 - TGTGCCAGCAGCTTGACGCCCTGGGCCTATGGCTACACCTTC CASSLTPWAYGYTF
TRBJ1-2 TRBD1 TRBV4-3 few TGCGCCAGCAGCCAGGACAGGGGAAATAACTATGGCTACACCTTC CASSQDRGNNYGYTF
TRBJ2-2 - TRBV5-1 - TGCGCCAGCAGCTTGGCGTTGGGGGAGTTCGGCACCGGGGAGCTGTTTTTT CASSLALGEFGTGELFF
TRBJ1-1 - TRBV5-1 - TGCGCCAGCAGCTTGGTGGCAATGATGGGGGTTTCTGAAGCTTTCTTT CASSLVAMMGVSEAFF